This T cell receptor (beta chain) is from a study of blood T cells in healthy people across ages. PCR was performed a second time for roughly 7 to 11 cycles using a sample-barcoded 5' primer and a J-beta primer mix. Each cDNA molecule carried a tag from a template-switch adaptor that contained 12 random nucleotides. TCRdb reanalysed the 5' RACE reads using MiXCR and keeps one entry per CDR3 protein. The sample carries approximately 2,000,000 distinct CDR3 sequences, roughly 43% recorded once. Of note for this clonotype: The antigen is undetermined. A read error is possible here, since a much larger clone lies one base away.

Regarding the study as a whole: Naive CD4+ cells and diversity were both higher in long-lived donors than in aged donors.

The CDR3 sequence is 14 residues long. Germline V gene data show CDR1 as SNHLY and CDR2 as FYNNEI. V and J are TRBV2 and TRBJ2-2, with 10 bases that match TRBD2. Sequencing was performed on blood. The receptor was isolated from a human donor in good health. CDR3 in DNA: TGTGCCTGCAGTGAGCGGGGGGGCACCGGGGAGCTGTTTTTT. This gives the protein CACSERGGTGELFF.